What follows is one T cell receptor beta chain and its context. Its antigen is unknown. No much larger clone is present one base from it, and per-base qualities are unavailable. In Seattle, one collaborating source enrolled patients while the infection was active and tracked those patients longitudinally over the course of disease. Whole blood was collected in K2EDTA tubes by collaborating institutions according to the institutions' own protocols. For TCRbeta analysis, collaborators shipped samples in one of three forms: frozen whole blood, isolated PBMCs, or DNA extracted from either of those sample types. TCRbeta CDR3 regions were amplified from genomic DNA using the immunoSEQ Assay, a bias-controlled multiplex PCR. The paper's processing steps were these. The number of nucleated cells in each sample was estimated from the amplification of reference gene primers within the assay. To quantify the absolute abundance of each unique TCRbeta CDR3 rearrangement, sequence reads were collapsed and filtered. Productive Simpson clonality was computed per sample as the square root of Simpson's diversity index over productive rearrangements. In its TCRdb copy, this immuneACCESS table keeps in-frame sequences only and misses some clones. Where compared with another copy, unresolved V genes explain less than half of these, and the others have no known cause. The V and J calls and clone size are taken from that table; D and trimming were inferred from the DNA. The sample table records about 64,000 clones; about nine tenths of these occur just once. The top ten hold 43% of the sample.

The sample belongs to a study of blood T cell repertoires in COVID-19 (TCRdb year 2020). Turning to the overall study: Collaborator samples came from the United States, Italy and Spain and covered acute and convalescent phases of COVID-19. The material from the prospective study consisted of cDNA or gDNA derived from T cells, B-cell-depleted T cells, or PBMCs. Subjects who had been exposed to COVID-19, were actively infected with it, or had recovered from it provided the deeply sampled blood TCRbeta repertoires that made up the dataset. The repertoires were released in a freely available public database meant as a resource for research on the immune response to SARS-CoV-2. The samples were drawn from the first 160 participants of the ongoing ImmuneRACE study and from 950 to 1,500 subjects provided by 6 global collaborators. Nearly every sample came with metadata listing a de-identified subject ID, COVID-19 status, age in years and sex. Where available, HLA class I and class II types were taken from metadata supplied by the sample provider and were not determined by assay-based typing. Results the study describes overall, beyond this receptor: Clinical and demographic metadata were provided uncurated, with the amount varying by source and participant.

V is clipped by 6 bases and J by 5 bases, and the sequence between their germline boundaries is 10 bases long. The CDR3 measures 12 amino acids from cysteine to phenylalanine. Only the CDR3 portion is preserved as DNA: 36 bases, with reading frame beginning at the first base. Based on the germline V gene, the CDR1 and CDR2 sequences are KGHSY and FQNENV. The V gene is TRBV16 and the J gene is TRBJ1-1, and TRBD1 may be the D gene, going by 5 matching bases. Sequencing was done on a sample of peripheral blood. The sequence derives from a woman aged 60-75 years with COVID-19, enrolled during active disease. The nucleotide sequence is given as TGTGCCAGCAGTCGATCAGGGACTGAAGCTTTCTTT. Protein translation: CASSRSGTEAFF.